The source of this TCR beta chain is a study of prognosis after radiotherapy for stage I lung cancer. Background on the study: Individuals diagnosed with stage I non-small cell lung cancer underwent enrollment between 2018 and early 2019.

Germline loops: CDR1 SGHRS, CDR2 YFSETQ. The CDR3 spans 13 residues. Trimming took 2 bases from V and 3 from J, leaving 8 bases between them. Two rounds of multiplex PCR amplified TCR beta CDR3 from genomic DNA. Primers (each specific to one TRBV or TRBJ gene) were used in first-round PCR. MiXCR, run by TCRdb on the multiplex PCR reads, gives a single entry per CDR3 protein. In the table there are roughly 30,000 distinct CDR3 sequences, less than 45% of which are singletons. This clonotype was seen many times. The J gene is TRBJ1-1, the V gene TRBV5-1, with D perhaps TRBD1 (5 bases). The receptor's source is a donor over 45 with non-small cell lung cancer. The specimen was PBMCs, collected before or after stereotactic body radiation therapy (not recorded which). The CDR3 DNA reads TGCGCCAGCAGCTTTGGGGGAGACACTGAAGCTTTCTTT. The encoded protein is CASSFGGDTEAFF. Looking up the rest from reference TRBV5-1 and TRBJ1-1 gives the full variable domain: KAGVTQTPRYLIKTRGQQVTLSCSPISGHRSVSWYQQTPGQGLQFLFEYFSETQRNKGNFPGRFSGRQFSNSRSEMNVSTLELGDSALYLCASSFGGDTEAFFGQGTRLTVV.